This entry is about one T cell receptor beta chain. TCRdb's table, derived via immunoSEQ multiplex PCR, lists solely in-frame clones and lacks some. Of more than 150,000 clones listed, less than 85% are singletons. The sample belongs to a study of blood T cell repertoires in COVID-19. The wider study: In each case, the material was cDNA or gDNA derived from T cells, B-cell-depleted T cells, or PBMCs.

CDR1 is SEHNR and CDR2 is FQNEAQ in the germline V gene (reference sequence). The CDR3 covers 15 residues. The V and J ends lost 11 bases and 3 bases, in that order; junction bases with no gene match: 13. The sample comprised peripheral blood. This chain links TRBV7-9 with TRBJ2-3; TRBD1 matches at 8 bases. The source of this sequence is a human donor in a cohort sampled during active COVID-19. The CDR3 sequence: CAGTTTGGGTDTQYF. CDR3 bases: TGTGCCGGGACGACTACAGGGGGTGGTACAGATACGCAGTATTTT.